Following are 21 T cell receptor beta chains from one sample sequenced in a study of cytomegalovirus exposure and HLA in healthy donors. Profiling relied on immunoSEQ multiplex PCR, and the TCRdb table lists in-frame clones only, not all of them. The sample lists 250,000 to 300,000 clones; 80% to 90% were seen once. Sequencing was done on a sample of PBMCs. Every receptor here comes from a woman between 18 and 29 years old in good health and CMV-seronegative.

The chain carries TRBV9 and TRBJ1-2; tentative D call: TRBD1 (5 bases). Between the trimmed V and J ends, which lost 3 bases and 4 bases, there was a span of 19 bases. Germline lookup yields CDR1 SGDLS and CDR2 YYNGEE. The CDR3 is made up of 16 amino acids. The CDR3 region is CASSAESGFGLYGYTF. The CDR3 DNA follows: TGTGCCAGCAGCGCCGAATCAGGGTTCGGTCTCTATGGCTACACCTTC.

The rearrangement links TRBV6-5 to TRBJ2-7; 8 bases match TRBD1. The CDR3 covers 15 residues. In germline, CDR1 is MNHEY, CDR2 SVGAGI. The V gene end was trimmed by 6 bases and the J gene end by 3 bases; junction bases not matched to a gene: 10. The chain's CDR3 is CASSPGQGSSYEQYF. CDR3 DNA: TGTGCCAGCAGCCCCGGACAGGGTAGCAGCTACGAGCAGTACTTC.

The chain recombines TRBV14 with TRBJ2-7; TRBD1 matches at 8 bases. The V and J ends lost 1 base and 2 bases, in that order; junction bases with no gene match: 1. CDR3 length: 14 residues. In germline, CDR1 is SGHDN, CDR2 FVKESK. CDR3 sequence (DNA): TGTGCCAGCAGCCAAGGGACAGGGCCCTACGAGCAGTACTTC. Translating gives CASSQGTGPYEQYF.

This clone is a singleton in its sample. The rearrangement uses TRBV9 and TRBJ1-5; D is undetermined. Between the trimmed V and J ends, which lost 2 bases and 7 bases, there was a span of 16 bases. This CDR3 is 15 amino acids long. Per the germline V gene, CDR1 is SGDLS and CDR2 is YYNGEE. The CDR3 sequence is CASSVSPDLKQPQHF. For the CDR3, the DNA is TGTGCCAGCAGCGTGAGTCCCGATTTAAAACAGCCCCAGCATTTT.

The genes are TRBV7-6 and TRBJ2-7, with TRBD2 identical over 12 bases. The germline CDR1 and CDR2 sequences are SGHVS and FNYEAQ. The CDR3 runs 14 residues. J was trimmed by 5 bases and V by 3 bases; bases with no gene match: 2. CDR3 in amino acids: CASSLTSGSHEQYF. Here the CDR3 DNA reads TGTGCCAGCAGCTTGACTAGCGGGAGCCACGAGCAGTACTTC.

This rearrangement joins TRBV5-6 to TRBJ1-4; tentatively, D is TRBD1 (5 bases). Looked up from germline, CDR1 is SGHDT and CDR2 is YYEEEE. The CDR3 is made up of 16 amino acids. V lost 5 bases and J 14 bases, leaving 28 bases between the germline ends. The CDR3 DNA is TGTGCCAGCAGTAGGGGCCCAGAGGTCGCTCAGAATCGGCTGTTTTTT. Translated: CASSRGPEVAQNRLFF.

This clone was counted once. The chain is built from TRBV13 and TRBJ2-1; 8 bases are shared with TRBD2. Germline CDR1 PRHDT, CDR2 FYEKMQ (reference sequence). V shed 4 bases, J shed 12 bases, and the junction held 23 bases outside the gene matches. This CDR3 comprises 18 residues. CDR3: CASSSIPVGTSPFDWQFF. CDR3 in DNA: TGTGCCAGCAGCTCCATTCCAGTCGGGACTAGTCCGTTCGATTGGCAGTTCTTC.

The rearrangement uses TRBV30 and TRBJ2-1; TRBD2 is a possible D gene (7 bases). Per germline, CDR1 GTSNPN and CDR2 SVGIG (reference sequence). V was cut by 4 bases and J by 0 bases, with 16 bases left in between. The CDR3 contains 16 residues. CDR3 amino acids: CAWNRGGGGSYNEQFF. The CDR3 DNA reads as TGTGCCTGGAACCGAGGGGGAGGGGGCTCCTACAATGAGCAGTTCTTC.

This clone showed up just once. CDR3 bases: TGCGCCAGCAGCGGCGACCCCGGGTTCTGGGGGGAATACGAGCAGTACTTC. This codes for CASSGDPGFWGEYEQYF. This chain uses TRBV5-1 with TRBJ2-7, with a weak D call TRBD2 (6 bases). The V end was cut by 4 bases, the J end by 4 bases, with 24 bases between. The CDR3 contains 17 residues. The germline V gene has CDR1 SGHRS and CDR2 YFSETQ.

The rearrangement joins TRBV30 to TRBJ1-2; TRBD1 agrees at 12 bases. Trimming took 1 base from V and 4 from J; bases not matched to a gene: 7. In germline, CDR1 is GTSNPN, CDR2 SVGIG (reference sequence). This CDR3 has 16 residues. The CDR3 spells CAWSGGGQGAIYGYTF. CDR3 sequence (DNA): TGTGCCTGGAGTGGAGGGGGACAGGGGGCAATCTATGGCTACACCTTC.

V usage is TRBV25-1 and J usage is TRBJ2-2; 7 positions agree with TRBD1. CDR3 length: 15 amino acids. V trimming: 8 bases; J trimming: 2 bases; junction bases outside the gene matches: 8. CDR1 is MGHDK and CDR2 is SYGVNS in the germline V gene. The chain's CDR3 is CASRSRDSNTGELFF. CDR3 DNA: TGTGCCAGCCGATCAAGGGACAGCAACACCGGGGAGCTGTTTTTT.

The chain is built from TRBV5-1 and TRBJ2-3; no clear D. V lost 4 bases and J lost 4, with 10 bases in between. Germline CDR1 reads SGHRS; CDR2 reads YFSETQ. The CDR3 consists of 13 residues. The CDR3 protein is CASSVPAADTQYF. The CDR3 coding sequence is TGCGCCAGCAGCGTCCCCGCGGCAGATACGCAGTATTTT. The full variable domain, rest sourced from reference TRBV5-1 and TRBJ2-3, is KAGVTQTPRYLIKTRGQQVTLSCSPISGHRSVSWYQQTPGQGLQFLFEYFSETQRNKGNFPGRFSGRQFSNSRSEMNVSTLELGDSALYLCASSVPAADTQYFGPGTRLTVL.

The chain carries TRBV23-1 and TRBJ2-7; 8 bases map to TRBD1. TRBV23-1 is an ORF, and what it does is uncertain. CDR3 size: 17 residues. Unmatched junction bases numbered 12, after V lost 3 bases and J lost 2 bases. The CDR3 DNA follows: TGCGCCAGCAGTCACCCGGGAAGGACAGGGTTGCCCTACGAGCAGTACTTC. It specifies CASSHPGRTGLPYEQYF.

The rearrangement uses TRBV2 and TRBJ2-3; 10 bases fit TRBD2. Trimming took 7 bases from V and 8 from J; bases not matched to a gene: 15. The CDR3 runs to 16 residues. In germline, CDR1 is SNHLY, CDR2 FYNNEI. This chain's CDR3 is CASTPSGGAGGRTQYF. CDR3 bases: TGTGCCAGCACTCCCTCGGGGGGAGCGGGGGGGCGTACGCAGTATTTT.

This sequence joins TRBV27 and TRBJ1-2; D perhaps matches TRBD1 (5 bases). This CDR3 region has 15 residues. Per the germline V gene, CDR1 is MNHEY and CDR2 is SMNVEV (reference sequence). Trimming removed 5 bases from V and 3 bases from J, with 16 bases in between. CDR3 bases: TGTGCCAGCAGTACTACGGGACTAAGGGACTATGGCTACACCTTC. Protein sequence: CASSTTGLRDYGYTF.

The chain couples TRBV7-8 to TRBJ2-2; 8 nucleotides line up with TRBD1. Germline lookup yields CDR1 SGHVS and CDR2 FQNEAQ. J gave up 5 bases and V 0 bases, and 5 bases lay outside the gene matches. CDR3 length equals 16 residues. The CDR3 coding sequence is TGTGCCAGCAGCTTAGCGCGTGGACAGGGTACCGGGGAGCTGTTTTTT. Translation: CASSLARGQGTGELFF.

V gene TRBV30 combines with J gene TRBJ1-6; 7 bases map to TRBD1. The ends lost 5 bases at V and 9 bases at J; junction bases unmatched: 7. The length of the CDR3 is 13 residues. Germline-derived CDR1 and CDR2 are GTSNPN and SVGIG (reference sequence). CDR3 nucleotides: TGTGCCTGGGGGGCAGGGGGAAGTTCACCCCTCCACTTT. Protein: CAWGAGGSSPLHF.

The chain uses TRBV6-6 and TRBJ2-7; no definite D call. Trimming took 5 bases from V and 0 from J, leaving 8 bases between them. The CDR3 runs to 13 residues. Germline lookup yields CDR1 MNHNY and CDR2 SVGAGI (reference sequence). CDR3 amino acids: CASSNSSSYEQYF. The CDR3 DNA reads as TGTGCCAGCAGTAACAGCTCCTCCTACGAGCAGTACTTC.

This clone turned up a few times. This chain links TRBV10-1 with TRBJ1-1, with TRBD1 matching over 8 bases. The CDR3 has 13 residues. V lost 7 bases to trimming and J lost 1 base; unmatched junction nucleotides: 2. CDR1 and CDR2 (germline): WNHNN, SYGVQD (reference sequence). This CDR3 is CASKGTGNTEAFF. DNA of the CDR3: TGCGCCAGCAAAGGGACAGGGAACACTGAAGCTTTCTTT.

The chain couples TRBV7-6 to TRBJ2-5; TRBD2 matches at 10 bases. CDR1 and CDR2 from the germline V gene are SGHVS and FNYEAQ. V lost 4 bases to trimming and J lost 4 bases; unmatched junction nucleotides: 9. This CDR3 spans 16 amino acids. CDR3 protein: CASSSPRAGGGETQYF. The DNA for the CDR3 is TGTGCCAGCAGCTCCCCCCGAGCGGGGGGGGGAGAGACCCAGTACTTC.

The chain uses TRBV10-3 and TRBJ1-2; D is unclear. V lost 6 bases and J 4 bases, leaving 12 bases between the germline ends. The CDR3 totals 13 residues. Germline loops: CDR1 ENHRY, CDR2 SYGVKD. DNA of the CDR3: TGTGCCATCAGCCAGGAGGTAGGCTATGGCTACACCTTC. Translating it yields CAISQEVGYGYTF.